The T cell receptor (beta chain) described here comes from a study of T cell repertoires in cytomegalovirus infection. General observations from the study: CMV-specific TCR beta clonotypes restricted by HLA-C dominated the ex vivo response.

TCRdb reprocessed the reads with MiXCR, giving one entry per CDR3 protein. The repertoire consists of approximately 240,000 distinct CDR3 sequences, with approximately 13% occurring once and the leading ten covering around 1.6%. This clonotype was recorded at least ten times. Its matching antigen is unknown. The CDR3 sequence is 15 residues long. V lost 1 base and J lost 6; bases outside the gene matches: 7. The germline CDR1 and CDR2 sequences are SGHTA and FQGNSA. The J gene is TRBJ2-3, the V gene TRBV7-2; 7 bases align to TRBD2. The source is a human donor in good health (CMV status not recorded). Some clones in this sample may be carry-over from other donors' samples. Sequenced sample: PBMCs. The CDR3 protein is CASSLESRGVDTQYF. CDR3 DNA sequence: TGTGCCAGCAGCTTAGAGTCACGGGGGGTCGATACGCAGTATTTT.